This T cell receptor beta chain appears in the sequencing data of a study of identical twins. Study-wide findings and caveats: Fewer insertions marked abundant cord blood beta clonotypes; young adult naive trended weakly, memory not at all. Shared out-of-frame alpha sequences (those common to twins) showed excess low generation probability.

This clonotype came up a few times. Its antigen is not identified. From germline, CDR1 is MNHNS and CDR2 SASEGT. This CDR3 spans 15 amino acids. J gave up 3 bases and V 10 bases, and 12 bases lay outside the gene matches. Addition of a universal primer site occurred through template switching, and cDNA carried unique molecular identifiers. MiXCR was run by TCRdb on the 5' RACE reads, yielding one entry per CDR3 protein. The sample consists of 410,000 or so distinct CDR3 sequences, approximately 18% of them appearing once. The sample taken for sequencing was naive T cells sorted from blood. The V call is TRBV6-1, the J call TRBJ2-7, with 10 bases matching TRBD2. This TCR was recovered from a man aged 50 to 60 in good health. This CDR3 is CATIPVTSGHYEQYF. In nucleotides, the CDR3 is TGTGCCACCATCCCCGTGACTAGCGGGCACTACGAGCAGTACTTC.